This T cell receptor beta chain originates from a study of identical twins. Findings of the study overall: Models predicted too little out-of-frame TCR alpha sharing in monozygotic twins.

TCRdb reprocessed the 5' RACE reads via MiXCR and lists one record per CDR3 protein. The table has hundreds of thousands of distinct CDR3 sequences, 21% seen once. Regarding this clonotype: Antigen unknown.

The sample was also linked to a second study, of T cells expressing NK-cell markers.

The specimen sequenced was PBMCs. This receptor was obtained from a young woman in good health.

CDR3 protein: CASGQASGPHLRTDTQYF. Written as DNA, the CDR3 is TGCGCCAGCGGCCAGGCTAGCGGGCCTCACCTGAGAACAGATACGCAGTATTTT. The chain combines TRBV23-1 with TRBJ2-3; 8 positions match TRBD2. TRBV23-1 is identified as an open reading frame with a role that is uncertain. V lost 8 bases and J lost 3; bases outside the gene matches: 19. CDR3 size: 18 residues.